This TCR beta chain was observed in a study of human T cells and chemical hapten exposure. In its sample, this clonotype was seen a few times. This CDR3 region has 16 residues. The V end was cut by 3 bases, the J end by 4 bases, with 16 bases between. Time point described: pre-sensitization, week 0. Treatment in this sample: therapeutic diphenylcyclopropenone sensitization with weekly scalp DPC. One entry per CDR3 protein, called by TCRdb with MiXCR from the RACE reads. The table shows about 68,000 distinct CDR3 sequences, with roughly 9.8% occurring only once. The chain carries TRBV12-3 or TRBV12-4 and TRBJ2-1, with D perhaps being TRBD1 or TRBD2 (5 bases each). The origin of this receptor is a woman aged 45-60 years with alopecia areata. Some clones in this sample may be carry-over from other donors' samples. Sequences were derived from whole blood, sampled in connection with sensitization to the hapten diphenylcyclopropenone (DPC). Here the CDR3 reads CASSFTGRGSYNEQFF. In DNA form, the CDR3 reads TGTGCCAGCAGTTTTACAGGCCGAGGGTCGTACAATGAGCAGTTCTTC.